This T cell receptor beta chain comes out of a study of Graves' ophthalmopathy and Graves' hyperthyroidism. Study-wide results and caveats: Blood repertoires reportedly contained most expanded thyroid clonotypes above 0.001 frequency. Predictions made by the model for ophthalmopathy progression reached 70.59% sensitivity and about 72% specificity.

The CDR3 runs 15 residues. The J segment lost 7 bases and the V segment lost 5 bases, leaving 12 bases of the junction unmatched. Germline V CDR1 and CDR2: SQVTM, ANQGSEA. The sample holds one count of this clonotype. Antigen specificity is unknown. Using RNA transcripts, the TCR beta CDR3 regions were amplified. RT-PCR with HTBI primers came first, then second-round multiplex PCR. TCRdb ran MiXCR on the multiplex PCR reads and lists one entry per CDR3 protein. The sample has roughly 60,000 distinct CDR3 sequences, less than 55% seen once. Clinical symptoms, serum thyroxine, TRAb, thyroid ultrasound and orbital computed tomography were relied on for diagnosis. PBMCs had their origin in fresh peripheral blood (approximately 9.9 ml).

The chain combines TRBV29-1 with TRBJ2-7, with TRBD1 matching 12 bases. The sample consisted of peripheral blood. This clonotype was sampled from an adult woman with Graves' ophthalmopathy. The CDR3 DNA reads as TGCAGCGTTCTCCCGGGACAGGGGGCGATAACTGAGCAGTACTTC. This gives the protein CSVLPGQGAITEQYF.